The 10 T cell receptor beta chains reported below all come from one sample, sequenced in a study of high-grade serous ovarian cancer treatment subgroups (TCRdb year 2021). Tumor samples were obtained before definitive surgery or chemotherapy. The library was obtained by the immunoSEQ multiplex PCR assay. TCRdb limited this immuneACCESS table to in-frame rearrangements with V and J called. A share of clones is missing; checked studies link under half to unresolved V genes, and the rest is unexplained. Here the sample has roughly 18,000 clones; roughly 80% occur a single time. In total, the top ten clones hold approximately 6% of the sample. Sequencing was performed on tumor tissue. The source is a human donor with high-grade serous ovarian cancer.

The chain is built from TRBV7-2 and TRBJ2-5, with a tentative D call TRBD2 (5 bases). V was trimmed by 5 bases and J by 5 bases, leaving 18 bases between them. There are 15 residues in the CDR3. Germline V gene data show CDR1 as SGHTA and CDR2 as FQGNSA. The CDR3 loop is CASSQSAFPGETQYF. The CDR3 nucleotides read TGTGCCAGCAGCCAATCGGCCTTCCCGGGGGAGACCCAGTACTTC.

V and J are TRBV28 and TRBJ1-2; the match to TRBD1 covers 10 bases. Germline V gene sequence: CDR1 MDHEN, CDR2 SYDVKM. The trim removed 6 bases at V and 2 bases at J, leaving 12 bases unmatched. CDR3 length: 17 amino acids. The CDR3 loop reads CASSYLGTGERNYGYTF. CDR3 bases: TGTGCCAGCAGCTATCTTGGGACAGGGGAACGGAACTATGGCTACACCTTC.

The rearrangement links TRBV7-3 to TRBJ1-1; no clear D. There are 13 residues in the CDR3. The germline gives CDR1 SGHTA, CDR2 FQGTGA. V lost 2 bases, J lost 5 bases, and 9 bases lay in between. CDR3 sequence reads: CASSLPGWTEAFF. As DNA, the CDR3 is TGTGCCAGCAGCTTACCGGGGTGGACTGAAGCTTTCTTT. The full variable domain, rest sourced from reference TRBV7-3 and TRBJ1-1, is GAGVSQTPSNKVTEKGKYVELRCDPISGHTALYWYRQSLGQGPEFLIYFQGTGAADDSGLPNDRFFAVRPEGSVSTLKIQRTERGDSAVYLCASSLPGWTEAFFGQGTRLTVV.

This chain joins TRBV28 and TRBJ1-1, with D tentatively TRBD1 (5 bases). Germline V gene lookup returns CDR1 MDHEN and CDR2 SYDVKM. The CDR3 consists of 14 residues. V lost 2 bases to trimming and J lost 3 bases, with 10 bases between them. The CDR3 loop is CASSLTGWDTEAFF. CDR3 nucleotides: TGTGCCAGCAGTTTAACAGGATGGGACACTGAAGCTTTCTTT.

The chain joins TRBV13 to TRBJ2-3; 10 nucleotides align to TRBD2. CDR3 length equals 15 residues. J was trimmed by 6 bases and V by 3 bases; bases with no gene match: 6. Germline-derived CDR1 and CDR2 are PRHDT and FYEKMQ (reference sequence). CDR3 loop: CASSLRSGRADTQYF. CDR3 sequence (DNA): TGTGCCAGCAGCTTGCGGAGCGGGAGGGCTGATACGCAGTATTTT. Using reference TRBV13 and TRBJ2-3 for the parts outside the CDR3, the full variable domain is AAGVIQSPRHLIKEKRETATLKCYPIPRHDTVYWYQQGPGQDPQFLISFYEKMQSDKGSIPDRFSAQQFSDYHSELNMSSLELGDSALYFCASSLRSGRADTQYFGPGTRLTVL.

The chain employs TRBV9 and TRBJ2-3; D is possibly TRBD1 or TRBD2 (5 bases each). Germline CDR1 reads SGDLS; CDR2 reads YYNGEE. The CDR3 covers 15 residues. Trimming took 7 bases from V and 3 from J, leaving 18 bases between them. The chain's CDR3 is CASSGTPSLTDTQYF. DNA for the CDR3: TGTGCCAGCTCCGGGACCCCCTCGTTGACAGATACGCAGTATTTT.

This clone appeared a few times. The chain recombines TRBV11-2 with TRBJ1-2, with D possibly matching TRBD1 (5 bases). This CDR3 is 15 amino acids long. Trimming took 7 bases from V and 2 from J, leaving 17 bases between them. Germline V gene sequence: CDR1 SGHAT, CDR2 FQNNGV. CDR3 amino acids: CASNLQAPLNYGYTF. The DNA of the CDR3 is TGTGCCAGCAATCTACAGGCCCCACTAAACTATGGCTACACCTTC.

The rearrangement uses TRBV7-2 and TRBJ1-5; TRBD1 aligns across 8 bases. Unmatched junction bases numbered 3, after V lost 4 bases and J lost 7 bases. The CDR3 loop spans 13 amino acids. Germline V gives CDR1 SGHTA, CDR2 FQGNSA. CDR3 sequence reads: CASSSTGEQPQHF. The CDR3 nucleotides are TGTGCCAGCAGCTCGACAGGGGAACAGCCCCAGCATTTT.

The rearrangement joins TRBV7-2 to TRBJ1-5; D gene ambiguous. Trimming removed 1 base at V and 5 bases at J, with 9 bases between. The length of the CDR3 is 14 residues. Per the germline V gene, CDR1 is SGHTA and CDR2 is FQGNSA. The CDR3 is CASSLGPQDQPQHF. The CDR3 region has the DNA TGTGCCAGCAGCTTAGGGCCTCAGGATCAGCCCCAGCATTTT.

This clone was seen only once. The V call is TRBV7-3, the J call TRBJ2-2; no clear D. CDR1 and CDR2 from the germline V gene are SGHTA and FQGTGA. The CDR3 spans 13 residues. V was clipped by 5 bases and J by 7 bases, with 11 bases between them. The CDR3 DNA is TGTGCCAGCAGCACGGCCGGTGACGGGGAGCTGTTTTTT. Its translation is CASSTAGDGELFF.